The 21 T cell receptor beta chains reported below all come from one sample, sequenced in a study of T-cell reconstitution after alpha-beta-depleted transplantation in children. Preparation of the TCRbeta library involved a method that used unique molecular identifiers. TCRdb analysed the PCR reads with MiXCR anew, one entry per CDR3 protein. The sample lists about 72,000 distinct CDR3 sequences; about 7.3% were seen once. Material: PBMCs from the stem cell graft donor, obtained from the stem cell graft. The origin of the receptors is a human donor who donated a stem cell graft to a child with acute lymphoblastic leukemia.

This clonotype has ten or more counts. The chain links TRBV27 to TRBJ2-7; tentatively, D is TRBD1 (5 bases). This CDR3 has 15 residues. V was shortened by 2 bases and J by 0 bases, with 11 bases between the two germline ends. Germline V gives CDR1 MNHEY, CDR2 SMNVEV (reference sequence). This chain's CDR3 is CASSLTGFSSYEQYF. DNA of the CDR3: TGTGCCAGCAGTTTAACAGGTTTCAGCTCCTACGAGCAGTACTTC.

The chain has TRBV21-1 and TRBJ2-4; the table names TRBD1, a call not compared with the DNA. TRBV21-1 is a listed pseudogene. This CDR3 has 17 amino acids. CDR3 sequence reads: CASSKNTLEQGSNIQYF. CDR3 sequence (DNA): TGTGCCAGCAGCAAAAATACCTTAGAACAGGGATCGAACATTCAGTACTTC.

This clonotype was observed at least ten times. The chain has TRBV20-1 and TRBJ2-7; possibly TRBD1 or TRBD2 for D (6 bases each). Germline V lookup: CDR1 DFQATT, CDR2 SNEGSKA (reference sequence). The ends were cut back, 6 bases at V and 4 bases at J, with 16 bases in the middle. The CDR3 is 13 residues long. The CDR3 is CSATFQGRYEQYF. Here the CDR3 DNA reads TGCAGTGCCACCTTCCAGGGGAGGTACGAGCAGTACTTC.

Concerning this clonotype itself: The junction and the germline gene differ at one end; a read error may be behind it. This chain uses TRBV2 with TRBJ2-2, with a possible D match to TRBD2 (7 bases). The CDR3 extends over 15 amino acids. Germline values: CDR1 SNHLY, CDR2 FYNNEI. CDR3 DNA: TGTGCCAGCAGCTCTCTGGGGGGGGACACTGGGGAGCTGTTTTTT. Protein product: CASSSLGGDTGELFF.

This clonotype was counted a few times. The chain couples TRBV6-1 to TRBJ2-5; TRBD1 is a possible D gene (6 bases). The CDR3 runs 14 residues. V was cut by 6 bases and J by 3 bases, with 14 bases left in between. The V gene's germline CDR1 is MNHNS and CDR2 SASEGT. The CDR3 spells CASRTGTREETQYF. CDR3 bases: TGTGCCAGCAGGACCGGGACAAGAGAAGAGACCCAGTACTTC.

This clonotype was detected many times. This rearrangement joins TRBV5-1 to TRBJ2-1; 8 nucleotides agree with TRBD2. The germline CDR1 and CDR2 sequences are SGHRS and YFSETQ. The CDR3 is 14 amino acids. V was clipped by 1 base and J by 4 bases; unmatched bases: 1. CDR3 bases: TGCGCCAGCAGCTTGACGGGAGGGTACAATGAGCAGTTCTTC. It translates to CASSLTGGYNEQFF.

At least ten counts were recorded for this clonotype. CDR3 DNA: TGCGCCAGCAGCTTACAGACAGGGACCCAAGAGACCCAGTACTTC. Protein product: CASSLQTGTQETQYF. The chain carries TRBV5-1 and TRBJ2-5; 7 bases align to TRBD1. J gave up 1 base and V 2 bases, and 5 bases lay outside the gene matches. The CDR3 spans 15 residues. CDR1 is SGHRS, CDR2 YFSETQ, per germline.

The chain has TRBV10-3 and TRBJ1-3, with TRBD1 as a possible D gene (6 bases). CDR3 length equals 15 residues. Trimming took off 3 bases at V and 4 bases at J, with 13 bases between the two ends. CDR1 and CDR2 from the germline V gene are ENHRY and SYGVKD. DNA of the CDR3: TGTGCCATCAGTGATTTACAGGGTCAAGGAAACACCATATATTTT. The encoded protein is CAISDLQGQGNTIYF.

The genes are TRBV4-1 and TRBJ1-1, with TRBD1 as a possible D gene (5 bases). Per the germline V gene, CDR1 is MGHRA and CDR2 is YSYEKL. The CDR3 covers 14 residues. V was cut by 4 bases and J by 0 bases, with 9 bases left in between. The CDR3 bases are TGCGCCAGCAGCCCGGGGGTAATGAACACTGAAGCTTTCTTT. Translated, it gives CASSPGVMNTEAFF.

This clonotype came up many times. This sequence joins TRBV6-5 and TRBJ1-2, with a possible D match to TRBD1 (6 bases). Germline CDR1 is MNHEY and CDR2 is SVGAGI. CDR3 length: 13 amino acids. Trimming cost V 4 bases and J 8 bases, with 14 bases left between them. CDR3 protein: CASSFQGTRGYTF. For the CDR3, the DNA is TGTGCCAGCAGTTTTCAGGGGACAAGGGGCTACACCTTC.

Many counts were recorded for this clonotype. The chain joins TRBV11-2 to TRBJ2-7; TRBD1 aligns across 8 bases. Germline V gene lookup returns CDR1 SGHAT and CDR2 FQNNGV. The CDR3 runs to 15 residues. The V and J ends lost 0 bases and 6 bases, in that order; junction bases with no gene match: 7. The CDR3, as DNA: TGTGCCAGCAGCTTAGACAGGGGGCGGTCTGGCGAGCAGTACTTC. Translating gives CASSLDRGRSGEQYF.

This clonotype occurred many times. V gene TRBV27 combines with J gene TRBJ1-5; D not resolved. There are 12 residues in the CDR3. V lost 2 bases, J lost 6 bases, and 5 bases lay in between. Germline assignment: CDR1 MNHEY and CDR2 SMNVEV (reference sequence). The CDR3 reads CASSLLGQPQHF. The CDR3 nucleotides read TGTGCCAGCAGTTTACTAGGTCAGCCCCAGCATTTT.

This clonotype appeared many times. The chain joins TRBV5-5 to TRBJ2-3, with D possibly being TRBD1 (6 bases). CDR3 length: 15 residues. The V and J ends lost 0 bases and 1 base respectively, with 9 bases between them. Germline V gene lookup returns CDR1 SGHKS and CDR2 YYEKEE (reference sequence). CDR3 bases: TGTGCCAGCAGCTTGGCGGACAGAGGCACAGATACGCAGTATTTT. Its translation is CASSLADRGTDTQYF. Based on the CDR3 plus reference TRBV5-5 and TRBJ2-3, the full variable domain is DAGVTQSPTHLIKTRGQQVTLRCSPISGHKSVSWYQQVLGQGPQFIFQYYEKEERGRGNFPDRFSARQFPNYSSELNVNALLLGDSALYLCASSLADRGTDTQYFGPGTRLTVL.

V and J are TRBV20-1 and TRBJ2-5; D call uncertain. V lost 7 bases and J lost 1, with 13 bases in between. The CDR3 is 13 residues long. The germline V gene has CDR1 DFQATT and CDR2 SNEGSKA (reference sequence). DNA of the CDR3: TGCAGTGGCAGCGTTCAGGTCCAAGAGACCCAGTACTTC. Its translation is CSGSVQVQETQYF.

This clonotype was found many times. The chain is built from TRBV12-3 or TRBV12-4 and TRBJ1-6; 10 bases are shared with TRBD1. This CDR3 has 12 amino acids. J gave up 17 bases and V 4 bases, and 5 bases lay outside the gene matches. The CDR3 nucleotides are TGTGCCAGCAGTTCGACAGGGGGCCGTGTCCACTTT. Amino acid sequence: CASSSTGGRVHF.

The sample holds many counts of this clonotype. J is TRBJ2-7 and V is TRBV20-1; unclear D gene. This CDR3 has 15 residues. In germline, CDR1 is DFQATT, CDR2 SNEGSKA (reference sequence). V was shortened by 6 bases and J by 9 bases, with 27 bases between the two germline ends. The CDR3 loop is CSAPRGNGPNSRQYF. The CDR3 coding sequence is TGCAGTGCCCCCCGAGGAAATGGCCCTAATTCGAGGCAGTACTTC.

In its sample, this clonotype was seen many times. The chain uses TRBV5-6 and TRBJ2-5; no clear D. Germline loops: CDR1 SGHDT, CDR2 YYEEEE. The CDR3 length is 13 residues. Trimming shortened V by 4 bases and J by 2 bases, and 9 bases separated the two germline ends. CDR3 sequence: CASSVDPQETQYF. CDR3 bases: TGTGCCAGCAGCGTGGATCCTCAAGAGACCCAGTACTTC.

This clonotype was counted at least ten times. The chain combines TRBV20-1 with TRBJ2-2, with 9 bases identical to TRBD2. Germline V gene data show CDR1 as DFQATT and CDR2 as SNEGSKA (reference sequence). With V trimmed by 5 bases and J by 2 bases, 3 bases remained unmatched. The CDR3 totals 14 residues. DNA for the CDR3: TGCAGTGCTGCGCTAGCGGGAAACACCGGGGAGCTGTTTTTT. Amino acid sequence: CSAALAGNTGELFF.

This clonotype was detected only a few times. The chain is built from TRBV5-1 and TRBJ2-7; D is uncertain. The CDR3 has 12 residues. V dropped 0 bases and J dropped 3 bases, with 4 bases sitting between them. CDR1 SGHRS and CDR2 YFSETQ come from the germline V gene. Written as DNA, the CDR3 is TGCGCCAGCAGCTTGGGGGACTACGAGCAGTACTTC. Amino acid sequence: CASSLGDYEQYF.

There are many counts of this clonotype. CDR3 in amino acids: CASSVRDSTINYGYTF. The CDR3 nucleotides read TGTGCCAGCAGTGTCAGGGACAGCACCATTAACTATGGCTACACCTTC. The rearrangement joins TRBV2 to TRBJ1-2, with TRBD1 matching 7 bases. This CDR3 is 16 amino acids long. Looked up from germline, CDR1 is SNHLY and CDR2 is FYNNEI. V trimming: 4 bases; J trimming: 1 base; junction bases outside the gene matches: 9. Full variable domain (missing parts from reference TRBV2 and TRBJ1-2): EPEVTQTPSHQVTQMGQEVILRCVPISNHLYFYWYRQILGQKVEFLVSFYNNEISEKSEIFDDQFSVERPDGSNFTLKIRSTKLEDSAMYFCASSVRDSTINYGYTFGSGTRLTVV.

This clonotype has a handful of counts. This sequence joins TRBV12-3 or TRBV12-4 and TRBJ1-2, with unresolved D. V was shortened by 8 bases and J by 6 bases, with 19 bases between the two germline ends. This CDR3 has 14 residues. The CDR3, as DNA: TGTGCCAGCGGCTCCCCCCCGGCCTTCAATGGCTACACCTTC. Its protein is CASGSPPAFNGYTF.